What follows are 18 T cell receptor beta chains derived from one specimen sequenced in a study of T-cell memory formation after mild COVID-19 (dated by TCRdb to the early 2020s). The library relied on 5' RACE. Instrument on record: Illumina NovaSeq 6000. The raw public reads went through TCRdb reprocessing: fastp at Q25, MiXCR clone calling, in-frame beta chains kept. CDR3 protein sequences are deduplicated, and each keeps its most common genes and DNA. For this sample there are about 190,000 distinct CDR3 sequences; around 21% appear just once. The ten largest clones add up to about 21% of the sample. Input material: PBMCs or a T cell subset sorted from them (not recorded which). The receptors derive from an adult woman who had mild COVID-19 (a few samples of this study predate the infection). The sample titles of this study are shuffled in the database, so cell type and time point are left out; the donor was told from shared clones.

This clonotype was counted between two and nine times. The genes are TRBV19 and TRBJ1-5; D ambiguous. V was shortened by 6 bases and J by 4 bases, with 13 bases between the two germline ends. The germline V gene has CDR1 LNHDA and CDR2 SQIVND (reference sequence). The CDR3 totals 14 residues. Written as DNA, the CDR3 is TGTGCCAGTAGATCTGAAGTAGCGAATCAGCCCCAGCATTTT. As protein: CASRSEVANQPQHF. Together with reference TRBV19 and TRBJ1-5, the CDR3 gives the full variable domain: DGGITQSPKYLFRKEGQNVTLSCEQNLNHDAMYWYRQDPGQGLRLIYYSQIVNDFQKGDIAEGYSVSREKKESFPLTVTSAQKNPTAFYLCASRSEVANQPQHFGDGTRLSIL.

The chain uses TRBV9 and TRBJ1-2; D gene unclear. Germline V gene sequence: CDR1 SGDLS, CDR2 YYNGEE. CDR3 length: 17 amino acids. V lost 0 bases, J lost 4 bases, and 19 bases lay in between. In nucleotides, the CDR3 is TGTGCCAGCAGCGTAGGGAAGAGGGCCCCCAATGTCTATGGCTACACCTTC. Translating gives CASSVGKRAPNVYGYTF.

This sequence joins TRBV5-5 and TRBJ2-5; perhaps D is TRBD1 or TRBD2 (6 bases each). The V end lost 3 bases, the J end lost 5 bases, and 14 bases lay between the germline ends. Germline loops: CDR1 SGHKS, CDR2 YYEKEE (reference sequence). The CDR3 is made up of 14 amino acids. DNA of the CDR3: TGTGCCAGCAGCTCGGAGGGGGTCCTGGAGACCCAGTACTTC. Encoded protein: CASSSEGVLETQYF. The full variable domain, in which reference TRBV5-5 and TRBJ2-5 provide the parts outside the CDR3, is DAGVTQSPTHLIKTRGQQVTLRCSPISGHKSVSWYQQVLGQGPQFIFQYYEKEERGRGNFPDRFSARQFPNYSSELNVNALLLGDSALYLCASSSEGVLETQYFGPGTRLLVL.

This clonotype was counted a single time. The chain links TRBV12-3 or TRBV12-4 to TRBJ1-5; possible D gene TRBD1, 5 bases. V was cut by 0 bases and J by 4 bases, with 10 bases left in between. This CDR3 has 15 amino acids. CDR3 protein: CASSLAVGENQPQHF. CDR3 bases: TGTGCCAGCAGTTTAGCGGTAGGGGAAAATCAGCCCCAGCATTTT.

This clonotype was observed a handful of times. This sequence joins TRBV29-1 and TRBJ2-1, with TRBD2 identical over 14 bases. This CDR3 is 14 amino acids long. Germline V lookup: CDR1 SQVTM, CDR2 ANQGSEA. The junction had 2 bases not matched to a gene; V was cut back by 7 bases and J by 3 bases. CDR3 DNA sequence: TGCAGCGCCGGACTAGCGGGAGGCTACAATGAGCAGTTCTTC. Its protein product is CSAGLAGGYNEQFF.

This clonotype was counted between two and nine times. J is TRBJ2-3 and V is TRBV7-9; 14 bases map to TRBD2. CDR1 is SEHNR and CDR2 is FQNEAQ in the germline V gene (reference sequence). Trimming cost V 5 bases and J 1 base; bases outside gene matches: 2. CDR3 length equals 16 residues. In DNA form, the CDR3 reads TGTGCCAGCAGCGTGACTAGCGGGGGGGGCACAGATACGCAGTATTTT. Translated, it gives CASSVTSGGGTDTQYF.

This clonotype was seen a few times. The chain joins TRBV12-3 or TRBV12-4 to TRBJ2-3; D may be TRBD1 or TRBD2 (5 bases each). CDR3 length equals 14 residues. The V end lost 6 bases, the J end lost 10 bases, and 20 bases lay between the germline ends. CDR3 in amino acids: CASSHPGAAMAQYF. In nucleotides, the CDR3 is TGTGCCAGCAGCCACCCCGGGGCCGCAATGGCGCAGTATTTT.

This clonotype turned up a few times. The genes are TRBV7-2 and TRBJ1-1, with D hard to call. Trimming took 5 bases from V and 0 from J, leaving 10 bases between them. The CDR3 contains 14 residues. In germline, CDR1 is SGHTA, CDR2 FQGNSA. The CDR3 DNA sequence: TGTGCCAGCAGCCCCGGCCTAATGAACACTGAAGCTTTCTTT. Translation gives CASSPGLMNTEAFF. Based on the CDR3 plus reference TRBV7-2 and TRBJ1-1, the full variable domain is GAGVSQSPSNKVTEKGKDVELRCDPISGHTALYWYRQSLGQGLEFLIYFQGNSAPDKSGLPSDRFSAERTGGSVSTLTIQRTQQEDSAVYLCASSPGLMNTEAFFGQGTRLTVV.

This rearrangement joins TRBV27 to TRBJ2-3, with 7 bases aligning to TRBD2. CDR1 and CDR2 from the germline V gene are MNHEY and SMNVEV (reference sequence). This CDR3 has 15 residues. Unmatched junction bases numbered 14, after V lost 6 bases and J lost 8 bases. The CDR3 bases are TGTGCCAGCAGCGAACTTACCGGGAGGAAGTTTACGCAGTATTTT. This translates into CASSELTGRKFTQYF.

This clonotype was seen only a few times. This chain joins TRBV7-2 and TRBJ2-7, with 8 bases that match TRBD1. This CDR3 contains 17 residues. The V gene's germline CDR1 is SGHTA and CDR2 FQGNSA. V shed 0 bases and J 1 base; nucleotides not matched to a gene: 8. DNA of the CDR3: TGTGCCAGCAGCTTAGCCTTGACAGGGGACGTATCCTACGAGCAGTACTTC. Translating it yields CASSLALTGDVSYEQYF.

This clonotype was detected many times. V is TRBV12-3 or TRBV12-4 and J is TRBJ2-7; TRBD1 might be the D (5 bases). There are 13 residues in the CDR3. With 6 bases removed from V and 1 base from J, the gap between germline ends came to 10 bases. Written as DNA, the CDR3 is TGTGCCAGCAGCCCAGACAGATCCTACGAGCAGTACTTC. Residues: CASSPDRSYEQYF.

The chain uses TRBV4-1 and TRBJ2-1, with TRBD2 matching 8 bases. V shed 3 bases, J shed 7 bases, and the junction held 8 bases outside the gene matches. Germline V lookup: CDR1 MGHRA, CDR2 YSYEKL. The CDR3 spans 15 residues. The CDR3 region is CASSHPSGGVNEQFF. The CDR3 DNA reads TGCGCCAGCAGCCATCCCAGCGGGGGAGTGAATGAGCAGTTCTTC.

Only a few counts were recorded for this clonotype. V usage is TRBV7-9 and J usage is TRBJ2-7; 10 positions agree with TRBD2. The V gene end was trimmed by 6 bases and the J gene end by 5 bases; junction bases not matched to a gene: 4. Germline V lookup: CDR1 SEHNR, CDR2 FQNEAQ (reference sequence). This CDR3 is built from 13 residues. DNA for the CDR3: TGTGCCAGCAGAGCGGGAGGGGCCGACGAGCAGTACTTC. This encodes CASRAGGADEQYF.

This clonotype was observed a few times. The rearrangement joins TRBV6-2 or TRBV6-3 to TRBJ2-2; D is unresolved. CDR1 and CDR2 (germline): MNHEY, SVGEGT. This CDR3 contains 13 residues. V was shortened by 2 bases and J by 3 bases, with 4 bases between the two germline ends. The CDR3 reads CASSYQDTGELFF. CDR3 DNA sequence: TGTGCCAGCAGTTACCAGGACACCGGGGAGCTGTTTTTT.

The gene calls are TRBV29-1 and TRBJ1-2; maybe TRBD1 (6 bases). CDR1 is SQVTM, CDR2 ANQGSEA, per germline. V dropped 3 bases and J dropped 2 bases, with 13 bases sitting between them. The CDR3 loop spans 14 amino acids. The CDR3 loop reads CSVEARGGNYGYTF. Written as DNA, the CDR3 is TGCAGCGTTGAGGCCAGGGGCGGGAACTATGGCTACACCTTC.

V is TRBV12-5 and J is TRBJ2-5, with D hard to call. CDR1 is LGHNT, CDR2 FRNRAP, per germline. V lost 1 base and J lost 5, with 8 bases in between. This CDR3 spans 13 amino acids. CDR3 DNA: TGTGCTAGTGGTTTGGAGGGTTGGGAGACCCAGTACTTC. Translation gives CASGLEGWETQYF.

The rearrangement uses TRBV24-1 and TRBJ1-2; no definite D call. The CDR3 contains 13 residues. Trimming took 6 bases from V and 0 from J, leaving 7 bases between them. Per germline, CDR1 KGHDR and CDR2 SFDVKD. CDR3 in DNA: TGTGCCACCAGTCTTGGGGCTAACTATGGCTACACCTTC. Translating gives CATSLGANYGYTF.

The sample holds a few counts of this clonotype. The V call is TRBV5-1, the J call TRBJ2-3, with 7 bases matching TRBD2. CDR3 length: 17 amino acids. Germline CDR1 SGHRS, CDR2 YFSETQ. The ends lost 0 bases at V and 3 bases at J; junction bases unmatched: 10. The CDR3: CASSLEKWREFTDTQYF. The CDR3, as DNA: TGCGCCAGCAGCTTGGAAAAATGGCGGGAGTTTACAGATACGCAGTATTTT.